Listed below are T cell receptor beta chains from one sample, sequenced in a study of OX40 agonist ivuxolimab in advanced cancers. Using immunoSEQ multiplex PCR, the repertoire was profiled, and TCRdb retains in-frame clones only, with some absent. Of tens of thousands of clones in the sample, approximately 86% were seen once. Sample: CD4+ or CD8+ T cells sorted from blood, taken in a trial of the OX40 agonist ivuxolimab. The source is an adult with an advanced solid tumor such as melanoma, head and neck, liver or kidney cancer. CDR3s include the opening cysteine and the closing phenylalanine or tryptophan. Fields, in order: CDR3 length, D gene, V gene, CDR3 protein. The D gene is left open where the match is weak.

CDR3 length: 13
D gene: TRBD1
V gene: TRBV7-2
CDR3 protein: CASSGQGAYEQYF

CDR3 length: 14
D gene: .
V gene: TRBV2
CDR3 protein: CASQSDTIYNEQFF

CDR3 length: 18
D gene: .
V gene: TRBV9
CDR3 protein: CASSPNSVRGFMNTEAFF

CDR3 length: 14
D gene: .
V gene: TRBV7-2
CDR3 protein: CASSLGQGGNEQFF

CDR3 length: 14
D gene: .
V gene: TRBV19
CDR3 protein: CASSIQAPRGEQYF

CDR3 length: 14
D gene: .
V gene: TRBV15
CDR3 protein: CATSRRQRNQPQHF

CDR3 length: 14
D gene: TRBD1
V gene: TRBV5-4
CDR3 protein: CASSRGQGVVEAFF

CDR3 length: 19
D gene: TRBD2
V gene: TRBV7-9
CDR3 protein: CASSLPTSGRARGPNEQFF

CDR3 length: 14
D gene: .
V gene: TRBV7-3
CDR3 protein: CASSLTGAKNIQYF

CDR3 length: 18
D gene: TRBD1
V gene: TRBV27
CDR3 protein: CASRLGTGGTSSNQPQHF

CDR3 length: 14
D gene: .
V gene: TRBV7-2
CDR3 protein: CASSQEGASGELFF

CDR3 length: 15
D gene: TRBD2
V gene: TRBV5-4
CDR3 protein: CASSQSGAAVGELFF

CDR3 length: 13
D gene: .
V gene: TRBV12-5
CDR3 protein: CASGYGSADEQFF

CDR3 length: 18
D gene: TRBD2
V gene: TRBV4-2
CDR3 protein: CASSQAGTSGGALETQYF

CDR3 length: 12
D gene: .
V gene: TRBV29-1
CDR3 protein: CSVSEFYNEQFF

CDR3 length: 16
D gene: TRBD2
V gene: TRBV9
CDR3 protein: CASSEAGTSGTYEQYF

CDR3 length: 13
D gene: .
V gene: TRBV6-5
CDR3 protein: CASSYSQEYEQYF

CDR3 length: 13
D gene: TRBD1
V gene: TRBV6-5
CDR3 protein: CASSRTGITEAFF

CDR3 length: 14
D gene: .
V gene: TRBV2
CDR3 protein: CASSEGGAKNIQYF

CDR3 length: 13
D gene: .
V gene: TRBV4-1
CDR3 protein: CASSPTGLSGYTF

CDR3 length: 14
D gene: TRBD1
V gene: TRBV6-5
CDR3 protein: CASRAWDSTYEQYF

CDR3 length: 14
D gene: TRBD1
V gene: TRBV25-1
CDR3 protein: CASSSNDRGNEQFF

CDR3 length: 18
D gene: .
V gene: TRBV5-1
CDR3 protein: CASSLDLETDTTNEKLFF

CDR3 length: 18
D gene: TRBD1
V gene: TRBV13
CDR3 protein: CASSKSKWQGAAGNTIYF

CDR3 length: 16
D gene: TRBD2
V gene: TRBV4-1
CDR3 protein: CASSQDRSGGGYEQYF

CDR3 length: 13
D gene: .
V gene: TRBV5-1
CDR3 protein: CASSPRAGETQYF

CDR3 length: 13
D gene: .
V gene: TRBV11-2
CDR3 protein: CASSLGQAEEQYF

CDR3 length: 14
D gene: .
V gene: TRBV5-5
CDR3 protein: CASSLVLNTGELFF

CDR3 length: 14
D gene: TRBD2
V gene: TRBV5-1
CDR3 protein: CASRTSGGAYEQYF

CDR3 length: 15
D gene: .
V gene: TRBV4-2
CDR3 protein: CASSQDRTVSYEQYF

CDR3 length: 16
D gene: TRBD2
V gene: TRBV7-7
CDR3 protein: CASSSTSGGAVETQYF

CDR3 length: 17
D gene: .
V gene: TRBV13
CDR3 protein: CASSLVARFGSYNEQFF

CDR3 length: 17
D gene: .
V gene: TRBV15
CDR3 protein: CATSRDGVGGPPYEQYF

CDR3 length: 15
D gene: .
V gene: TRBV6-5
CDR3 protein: CASSLRSSSNEKLFF